One sample yielded the 20 T cell receptor beta chains listed below, sequenced in a study of cytomegalovirus exposure and HLA in healthy donors. This PCR relied on a set of 60 Vbeta primers and 13 Jbeta primers. Libraries were prepared by immunoSEQ multiplex PCR; TCRdb keeps only in-frame clonotypes and omits some of them. This table holds about 190,000 clones, roughly 76% found once. The specimen sequenced was PBMCs. The receptors were gathered from a man between 35 and 55 years old in good health and CMV-seropositive.

The chain has TRBV25-1 and TRBJ1-1; possible D gene TRBD1, 6 bases. The CDR3 runs 17 residues. Germline V gene data show CDR1 as MGHDK and CDR2 as SYGVNS. The ends were cut back, 5 bases at V and 0 bases at J, with 19 bases in the middle. CDR3 DNA: TGTGCCAGCAGTTCCACTCCCGGGGGGCAACTGAACACTGAAGCTTTCTTT. Translated, it gives CASSSTPGGQLNTEAFF.

The chain combines TRBV27 with TRBJ2-5; maybe TRBD2 (7 bases). Germline CDR1 reads MNHEY; CDR2 reads SMNVEV (reference sequence). Trimming stripped 4 bases from V and 4 bases from J, with 16 bases between. The CDR3 has 15 residues. The CDR3 DNA reads as TGTGCCAGCAGTTCAGAGGGGGGGGGAGGAGAGACCCAGTACTTC. Its translation: CASSSEGGGGETQYF.

This clone was counted once. The chain recombines TRBV19 with TRBJ1-5; no definite D call. Germline V gene lookup returns CDR1 LNHDA and CDR2 SQIVND (reference sequence). V lost 1 base and J 3 bases, leaving 16 bases between the germline ends. The CDR3 totals 17 residues. CDR3 sequence: CASSIAFPGDYNQPQHF. For the CDR3, the DNA is TGTGCCAGTAGTATAGCATTCCCAGGCGATTACAATCAGCCCCAGCATTTT.

This chain joins TRBV5-1 and TRBJ2-2; TRBD2 matches at 8 bases. The V gene end was trimmed by 0 bases and the J gene end by 7 bases; junction bases not matched to a gene: 5. The CDR3 extends over 15 amino acids. Germline CDR1 SGHRS, CDR2 YFSETQ. This CDR3 reads CASSLEVAGIGELFF. CDR3 DNA: TGCGCCAGCAGCTTGGAGGTAGCGGGGATCGGGGAGCTGTTTTTT.

This sequence joins TRBV5-1 and TRBJ1-6; D gene unclear. The V and J ends lost 0 bases and 0 bases respectively, with 13 bases between them. Germline CDR1 is SGHRS and CDR2 is YFSETQ. The CDR3 is made up of 18 amino acids. The CDR3 nucleotides are TGCGCCAGCAGCTTGGGCGGCGGAGTAAGCTCCTATAATTCACCCCTCCACTTT. Translated, it gives CASSLGGGVSSYNSPLHF. Full variable domain (missing parts from reference TRBV5-1 and TRBJ1-6): KAGVTQTPRYLIKTRGQQVTLSCSPISGHRSVSWYQQTPGQGLQFLFEYFSETQRNKGNFPGRFSGRQFSNSRSEMNVSTLELGDSALYLCASSLGGGVSSYNSPLHFGNGTRLTVT.

In this sample, this clone turned up once. The chain recombines TRBV6-5 with TRBJ1-5; the match to TRBD1 covers 8 bases. V shed 6 bases and J 5 bases; nucleotides not matched to a gene: 3. Germline CDR1 is MNHEY and CDR2 is SVGAGI. This CDR3 is 13 amino acids long. The CDR3 nucleotides are TGTGCCAGCAGCCGGACAGGGTATCAGCCCCAGCATTTT. Its translation: CASSRTGYQPQHF.

This clone has a handful of counts. V and J are TRBV5-1 and TRBJ2-7; TRBD1 matches 7 bases. This CDR3 contains 16 residues. J was trimmed by 0 bases and V by 3 bases; bases with no gene match: 9. Germline CDR1 reads SGHRS; CDR2 reads YFSETQ. CDR3 sequence reads: CASSWTGPQSSYEQYF. CDR3 DNA: TGCGCCAGCAGCTGGACAGGTCCTCAGAGCTCCTACGAGCAGTACTTC.

This clone was detected only a few times. This chain joins TRBV2 and TRBJ1-1; TRBD1 might be the D (6 bases). The V and J ends lost 4 bases and 5 bases respectively, with 11 bases between them. This CDR3 contains 13 residues. Germline values: CDR1 SNHLY, CDR2 FYNNEI. The CDR3 spells CASSVGGVTEAFF. The CDR3 DNA reads TGTGCCAGCAGTGTAGGGGGGGTAACTGAAGCTTTCTTT.

The CDR3 region is CASSRGGDTEAFF. The DNA of the CDR3 is TGTGCCAGCAGTCGAGGGGGGGACACTGAAGCTTTCTTT. The chain couples TRBV25-1 to TRBJ1-1; tentative D call: TRBD1 (6 bases). Trimming shortened V by 5 bases and J by 3 bases, and 10 bases separated the two germline ends. The CDR3 is made up of 13 amino acids. Germline V gene data show CDR1 as MGHDK and CDR2 as SYGVNS.

J is TRBJ2-3 and V is TRBV7-6; 10 positions match TRBD2. The J segment lost 4 bases and the V segment lost 1 base, leaving 8 bases of the junction unmatched. Germline CDR1 reads SGHVS; CDR2 reads FNYEAQ. The CDR3 extends over 17 amino acids. The CDR3 region has the DNA TGTGCCAGCAGCTTAGAGGCTAGCGGGGGTCGAGCAGATACGCAGTATTTT. It codes for CASSLEASGGRADTQYF.

The V and J genes are TRBV6-1 and TRBJ1-5, with 7 bases fitting TRBD1. Trimming cost V 3 bases and J 6 bases; bases outside gene matches: 5. The CDR3 is 14 residues long. The germline V gene encodes CDR1 MNHNS and CDR2 SASEGT. For the CDR3, the DNA is TGTGCCAGCAGTGAGACAGGGTCGGGTCAGCCCCAGCATTTT. Translation: CASSETGSGQPQHF.

This clone was seen a single time. The chain recombines TRBV11-2 with TRBJ2-7, with 11 positions matching TRBD2. This CDR3 is built from 16 residues. V lost 4 bases and J lost 5; bases outside the gene matches: 10. Germline loops: CDR1 SGHAT, CDR2 FQNNGV. The CDR3 DNA is TGTGCCAGCAGCTCACTAGCGGGGGCCGCCTGGGACGAGCAGTACTTC. Its translation: CASSSLAGAAWDEQYF.

The chain links TRBV19 to TRBJ2-7, with 16 bases lining up with TRBD2. V gave up 4 bases and J gave up 5 bases; unmatched junction bases: 5. Germline CDR1 LNHDA, CDR2 SQIVND (reference sequence). The CDR3 contains 16 residues. CDR3 DNA sequence: TGTGCCAGTAGTAAGGGACTAGCGGGGGGGCACCACGAGCAGTACTTC. Translating gives CASSKGLAGGHHEQYF.

The rearrangement uses TRBV19 and TRBJ2-3, with a possible D match to TRBD1 (6 bases). The germline V gene has CDR1 LNHDA and CDR2 SQIVND (reference sequence). The ends were cut back, 5 bases at V and 4 bases at J, with 16 bases in the middle. The CDR3 has 15 amino acids. CDR3 nucleotide sequence: TGTGCCAGTAGTTTAGGTCAGGGGATAGCAGATACGCAGTATTTT. This encodes CASSLGQGIADTQYF.

The chain is built from TRBV30 and TRBJ2-2; no reliable D call. The CDR3 is made up of 14 amino acids. Germline V gene sequence: CDR1 GTSNPN, CDR2 SVGIG (reference sequence). The germline V and J ends were trimmed by 5 bases and 5 bases, with 15 bases remaining between them. CDR3 region: CAWSKSVITGELFF. The CDR3 bases are TGTGCCTGGTCGAAAAGCGTCATTACCGGGGAGCTGTTTTTT.

This clone was seen a handful of times. V and J are TRBV4-1 and TRBJ1-1; 7 positions agree with TRBD1. The V and J ends lost 0 bases and 6 bases, in that order; junction bases with no gene match: 4. The CDR3 runs 14 residues. Germline CDR1 and CDR2: MGHRA and YSYEKL. The CDR3 DNA is TGCGCCAGCAGCCAAGATGGCAGGGGGTCTGAAGCTTTCTTT. Translated, it gives CASSQDGRGSEAFF.

The CDR3 is CASTLGGPPQHF. Written as DNA, the CDR3 is TGTGCCAGTACCCTGGGGGGGCCGCCCCAGCATTTT. The chain joins TRBV19 to TRBJ1-5; D may be TRBD1 (6 bases). CDR1 is LNHDA and CDR2 is SQIVND in the germline V gene (reference sequence). There are 12 residues in the CDR3. V was trimmed by 7 bases and J by 9 bases, leaving 13 bases between them. Filled out from reference TRBV19 and TRBJ1-5, the complete variable domain reads DGGITQSPKYLFRKEGQNVTLSCEQNLNHDAMYWYRQDPGQGLRLIYYSQIVNDFQKGDIAEGYSVSREKKESFPLTVTSAQKNPTAFYLCASTLGGPPQHFGDGTRLSIL.

V usage is TRBV27 and J usage is TRBJ1-5, with 9 bases fitting TRBD1. V gave up 5 bases and J gave up 2 bases; unmatched junction bases: 4. The length of the CDR3 is 15 residues. CDR1 is MNHEY and CDR2 is SMNVEV in the germline V gene (reference sequence). CDR3 loop: CASSRQGGRNQPQHF. In nucleotides, the CDR3 is TGTGCCAGCAGTCGACAGGGGGGACGCAATCAGCCCCAGCATTTT.

The V gene is TRBV7-2, the J gene TRBJ2-7, with TRBD1 matching over 9 bases. From germline, CDR1 is SGHTA and CDR2 FQGNSA. V was clipped by 4 bases and J by 3 bases; unmatched bases: 4. CDR3 length equals 14 residues. This CDR3 is CASSSTGGNYEQYF. The CDR3 DNA reads as TGTGCCAGCAGCTCGACAGGGGGGAACTACGAGCAGTACTTC.

This chain uses TRBV7-2 with TRBJ2-1; 12 bases are a match to TRBD2. There are 17 residues in the CDR3. J lost 3 bases, V lost 5 bases, and 8 bases had no gene match. Germline CDR1 and CDR2: SGHTA and FQGNSA. The CDR3 reads CASSPQRTSGVYNEQFF. The CDR3 DNA reads as TGTGCCAGCAGCCCCCAAAGGACTAGCGGGGTCTACAATGAGCAGTTCTTC.